A selection of T cell receptor beta chains follows, all from one sample in a study of vaccination effects on CD4 cells after COVID-19. Libraries were prepared by immunoSEQ multiplex PCR; TCRdb keeps only in-frame clonotypes and omits some of them. The sample contains about 76,000 clones, about 74% of which appear only once. Which antigens these TCRs recognize remains unknown. This material consisted of CD4+ T cells from PBMCs cultured without peptide, taken before COVID-19 vaccination. Receptors were obtained from a human donor who received a COVID-19 vaccine. Each CDR3 is given without its conserved first and last residue.

len	j_gene	v_gene	CDR3aa
13	TRBJ2-1	TRBV9	ASSVGYQGGNEQF
12	TRBJ1-4	TRBV25-1	ASSDPRGDEKLF
15	TRBJ2-3	TRBV5-8	ASSLAVSSFSTDTQY
13	TRBJ2-2	TRBV6-5	ASSRDRSNTGELF
15	TRBJ1-6	TRBV5-6	ASSLGRASSYNSPLH
13	TRBJ2-3	TRBV19	ASSPNNGGTDTQY
12	TRBJ1-5	TRBV18	ASSSSGGNQPQH
14	TRBJ2-2	TRBV6-2/TRBV6-3	ASSLNPAGPGGELF
11	TRBJ1-3	TRBV19	ASKGLSGNTIY
12	TRBJ1-1	TRBV3-1/TRBV3-2	ASSQLQGNTEAF
14	TRBJ1-6	TRBV6-1	ASSAPRGSYNSPLH
17	TRBJ2-1	TRBV3-1/TRBV3-2	ASSQEVPLSMRGDNEQF
13	TRBJ2-1	TRBV2	ASSERASGGHEQF
13	TRBJ2-3	TRBV6-2/TRBV6-3	ASSYRWASTDTQY
12	TRBJ1-5	TRBV14	ASSQDRINQPQH
13	TRBJ2-2	TRBV9	ASSVRGSNTGELF
12	TRBJ1-2	TRBV27	ASSHKGTGYGYT
11	TRBJ2-2	TRBV7-3	ASSPGVTGELF
12	TRBJ2-1	TRBV6-5	ASNIAGPGNEQF
13	TRBJ1-2	TRBV7-3	ASSLTGRTGDGYT
13	TRBJ1-1	TRBV5-1	ASSHGTGEDTEAF
8	TRBJ2-5	TRBV2	ASRRETQY
12	TRBJ2-3	TRBV18	ASSSSDRGDTQY
12	TRBJ1-1	TRBV18	ASSLSGGNTEAF
11	TRBJ1-2	TRBV7-9	ASSLSGREGYT
14	TRBJ1-3	TRBV28	ASRARQGAPGNTIY
12	TRBJ1-5	TRBV19	ASSSVGGDQPQH
11	TRBJ1-1	TRBV10-1	ASSADRDTEAF
12	TRBJ2-1	TRBV5-1	ASTNQGQANEQF
13	TRBJ1-6	TRBV7-8	ASSLIRGLNSPLH
12	TRBJ1-6	TRBV30	AWSPGQGPSPLH
12	TRBJ1-2	TRBV11-1	ASSLHGGDYGYT
15	TRBJ1-3	TRBV5-5	ASSLETPTYSGNTIY
13	TRBJ2-3	TRBV4-1	ASSQEAGSEDTQY
11	TRBJ1-5	TRBV12-3/TRBV12-4	ASSLVALEPQH
14	TRBJ2-3	TRBV5-1	ASSRSSGGAIDTQY
11	TRBJ1-2	TRBV7-9	ASSFNGEAGYT
13	TRBJ2-1	TRBV28	ASCTSGINYNEQF
15	TRBJ1-5	TRBV6-2/TRBV6-3	ASSYAAATHSNQPQH
11	TRBJ1-6	TRBV12-3/TRBV12-4	ASSSRAVSPLH
13	TRBJ1-1	TRBV7-2	ASSSQRGRNTEAF
12	TRBJ1-3	TRBV6-6	ASTRGRAGNTIY
9	TRBJ2-5	TRBV12-3/TRBV12-4	ASSLLETQY
14	TRBJ2-1	TRBV5-1	ASSRLGGPSYNEQF
13	TRBJ2-2	TRBV2	ASSRGGSNTGELF